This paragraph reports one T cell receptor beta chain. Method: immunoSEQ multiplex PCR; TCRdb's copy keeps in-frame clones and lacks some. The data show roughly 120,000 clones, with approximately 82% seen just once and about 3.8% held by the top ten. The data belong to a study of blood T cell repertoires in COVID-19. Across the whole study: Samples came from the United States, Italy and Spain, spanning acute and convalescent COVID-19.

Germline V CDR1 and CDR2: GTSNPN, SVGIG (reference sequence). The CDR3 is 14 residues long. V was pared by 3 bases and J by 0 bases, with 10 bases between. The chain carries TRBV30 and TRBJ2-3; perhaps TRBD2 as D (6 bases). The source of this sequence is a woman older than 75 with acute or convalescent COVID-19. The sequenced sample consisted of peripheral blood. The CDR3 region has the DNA TGTGCCTGGAGACGGGGGAGTAGCACAGATACGCAGTATTTT. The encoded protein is CAWRRGSSTDTQYF.